The next 11 T cell receptor beta chains were all read from a single sample in a study of blood T cell repertoires in COVID-19. The data were produced by immunoSEQ multiplex PCR, yet TCRdb's version contains in-frame clones alone and is incomplete. Of around 250,000 clones in the sample, roughly 79% were seen once. The specimen was peripheral blood. All receptors come from a woman aged 80 or over with acute or convalescent COVID-19.

The chain joins TRBV5-4 to TRBJ2-3, with 7 bases matching TRBD2. Germline trimming cut 4 bases from V and 6 bases from J; bases unmatched to any gene: 11. This CDR3 region has 15 residues. Germline V lookup: CDR1 SGHNT, CDR2 YYREEE (reference sequence). In nucleotides, the CDR3 is TGTGCCAGCAGCCGACGATCAGACGGGGGGGATACGCAGTATTTT. It codes for CASSRRSDGGDTQYF.

CDR3 DNA: TGTGCCAGCAGTTACCAAGCGGGTCTGCCCCATGAGCAGTTCTTC. Protein sequence: CASSYQAGLPHEQFF. V usage is TRBV6-5 and J usage is TRBJ2-1, with a tentative D call TRBD2 (6 bases). This CDR3 is built from 15 residues. In germline, CDR1 is MNHEY, CDR2 SVGAGI. Trimming removed 2 bases from V and 8 bases from J, with 16 bases in between.

This clone was picked up one time. The chain has TRBV7-3 and TRBJ2-3; TRBD2 agrees at 7 bases. This CDR3 contains 15 residues. From germline, CDR1 is SGHTA and CDR2 FQGTGA. Trimming at V came to 1 base and at J to 1 base, leaving 2 bases not matched to a gene. This CDR3 reads CASSLMAGGTDTQYF. In DNA, the CDR3 is TGTGCCAGCAGCTTAATGGCGGGAGGCACAGATACGCAGTATTTT.

The chain has TRBV3-1 (or the pseudogene TRBV3-2) and TRBJ2-2; 7 bases align to TRBD1. The CDR3 spans 13 residues. V was clipped by 7 bases and J by 3 bases; unmatched bases: 2. Germline V gene sequence: CDR1 LGHDT, CDR2 YNNKEL (reference sequence). This CDR3 is CASNRGDTGELFF. CDR3 nucleotides: TGTGCCAGCAACAGGGGTGACACCGGGGAGCTGTTTTTT.

V gene TRBV4-1 combines with J gene TRBJ2-7, with TRBD1 matching over 8 bases. Germline V gene data show CDR1 as MGHRA and CDR2 as YSYEKL. The trim removed 0 bases at V and 7 bases at J, leaving 8 bases unmatched. CDR3 length: 15 residues. The CDR3 loop is CASSQDEQGAREQYF. Here the CDR3 DNA reads TGCGCCAGCAGCCAAGATGAGCAGGGGGCGAGGGAGCAGTACTTC.

This chain links TRBV6-5 with TRBJ1-3; the D is unclear. Germline V gene sequence: CDR1 MNHEY, CDR2 SVGAGI. The CDR3 contains 15 residues. Trimming cost V 0 bases and J 4 bases, with 10 bases left between them. Here the CDR3 reads CASSYSRGTGNTIYF. CDR3 DNA: TGTGCCAGCAGTTACTCCCGCGGTACGGGAAACACCATATATTTT.

This clone turned up a few times. The chain uses TRBV25-1 and TRBJ2-7; 7 bases map to TRBD1. V trimming: 1 base; J trimming: 7 bases; junction bases outside the gene matches: 13. The CDR3 length is 16 residues. Germline lookup yields CDR1 MGHDK and CDR2 SYGVNS. The CDR3 nucleotides are TGTGCCAGCAGTGAATCAAGCTATGACAGGGTTAATGAGCAGTACTTC. Protein product: CASSESSYDRVNEQYF.

This chain connects TRBV28 to TRBJ1-5; maybe TRBD1 (5 bases). Trimming left V 5 bases short and J 15 bases short, with 26 bases between. The CDR3 runs to 15 residues. The germline gives CDR1 MDHEN, CDR2 SYDVKM. This CDR3 reads CASSAPRGLIVVVHF. As DNA, the CDR3 is TGTGCCAGCAGTGCCCCAAGGGGTCTTATCGTAGTAGTGCATTTT.

This clone was seen only once. The J gene is TRBJ2-1, the V gene TRBV19; TRBD2 matches 13 bases. Germline CDR1 and CDR2: LNHDA and SQIVND (reference sequence). The V gene end was trimmed by 3 bases and the J gene end by 7 bases; junction bases not matched to a gene: 3. The CDR3 totals 15 residues. CDR3 sequence reads: CASSIELAGGNEQFF. The CDR3, as DNA: TGTGCCAGTAGTATTGAACTAGCGGGAGGGAATGAGCAGTTCTTC.

This clone came up once. The junction and the germline gene differ at one end; a read error may be behind it. The J gene is TRBJ2-1, the V gene TRBV29-1, with a weak D call TRBD2 (6 bases). CDR1 is SQVTM and CDR2 is ANQGSEA in the germline V gene. This CDR3 is built from 11 residues. CDR3 DNA sequence: TGCAGCGTTTCCGGGGCTACAGGCGGGGTCTTC. It yields the protein CSVSGATGGVF.

The genes are TRBV6-6 and TRBJ1-5; D may be TRBD1 (6 bases). The V end lost 5 bases, the J end lost 4 bases, and 15 bases lay between the germline ends. CDR3 length: 15 residues. Germline CDR1 MNHNY, CDR2 SVGAGI (reference sequence). The CDR3 here is CASSGVRQANQPQHF. For the CDR3, the DNA is TGTGCCAGCAGTGGGGTTCGACAGGCTAATCAGCCCCAGCATTTT.